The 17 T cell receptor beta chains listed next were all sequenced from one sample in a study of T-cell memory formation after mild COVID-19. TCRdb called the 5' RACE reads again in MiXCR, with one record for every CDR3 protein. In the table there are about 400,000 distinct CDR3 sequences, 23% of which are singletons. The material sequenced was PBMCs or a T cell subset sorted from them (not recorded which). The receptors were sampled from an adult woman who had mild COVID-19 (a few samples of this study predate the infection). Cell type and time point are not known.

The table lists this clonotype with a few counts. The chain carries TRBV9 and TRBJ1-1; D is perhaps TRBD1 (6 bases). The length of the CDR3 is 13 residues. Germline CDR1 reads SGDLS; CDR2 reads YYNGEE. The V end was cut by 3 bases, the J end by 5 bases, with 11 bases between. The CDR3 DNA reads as TGTGCCAGCAGCGCACAGGGTCGGACTGAAGCTTTCTTT. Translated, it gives CASSAQGRTEAFF.

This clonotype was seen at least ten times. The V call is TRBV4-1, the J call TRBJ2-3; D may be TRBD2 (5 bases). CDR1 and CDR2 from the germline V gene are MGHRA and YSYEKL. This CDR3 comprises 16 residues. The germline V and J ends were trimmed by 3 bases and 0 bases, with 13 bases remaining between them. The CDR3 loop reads CASSHHDGDSTDTQYF. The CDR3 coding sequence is TGCGCCAGCAGCCACCATGACGGGGATAGCACAGATACGCAGTATTTT.

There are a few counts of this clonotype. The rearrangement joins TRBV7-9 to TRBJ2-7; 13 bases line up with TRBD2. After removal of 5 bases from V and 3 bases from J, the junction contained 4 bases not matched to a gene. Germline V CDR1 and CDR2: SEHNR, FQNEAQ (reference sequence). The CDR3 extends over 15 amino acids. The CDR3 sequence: CASSGRTSGSYEQYF. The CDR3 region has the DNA TGTGCCAGCAGCGGACGGACTAGCGGGAGCTACGAGCAGTACTTC.

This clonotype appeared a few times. CDR3 nucleotides: TGCGCCAGCAGCTTGGCCGGACAGAGAAATCAGCCCCAGCATTTT. It is translated as CASSLAGQRNQPQHF. The chain recombines TRBV5-1 with TRBJ1-5, with D possibly TRBD1 on 6 matching bases. The CDR3 is 15 residues long. Germline V gene lookup returns CDR1 SGHRS and CDR2 YFSETQ. V lost 0 bases, J lost 4 bases, and 11 bases lay in between.

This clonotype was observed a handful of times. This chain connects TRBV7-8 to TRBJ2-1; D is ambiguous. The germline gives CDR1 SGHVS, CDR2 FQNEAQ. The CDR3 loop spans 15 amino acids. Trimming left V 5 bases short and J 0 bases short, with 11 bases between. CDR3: CASSDTYYSYNEQFF. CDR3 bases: TGTGCCAGCAGCGATACTTATTACTCCTACAATGAGCAGTTCTTC.

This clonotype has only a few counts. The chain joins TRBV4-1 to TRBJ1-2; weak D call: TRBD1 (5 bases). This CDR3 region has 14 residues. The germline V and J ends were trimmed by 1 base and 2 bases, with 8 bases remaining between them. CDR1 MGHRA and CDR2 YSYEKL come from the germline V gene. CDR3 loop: CASSQARGNYGYTF. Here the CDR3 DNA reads TGCGCCAGCAGCCAAGCCCGGGGCAACTATGGCTACACCTTC.

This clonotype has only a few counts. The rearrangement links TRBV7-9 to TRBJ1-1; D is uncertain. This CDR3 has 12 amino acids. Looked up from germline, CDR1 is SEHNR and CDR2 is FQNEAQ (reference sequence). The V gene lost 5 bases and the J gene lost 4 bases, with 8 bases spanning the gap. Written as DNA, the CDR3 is TGTGCCAGCAGCGCCCTGCTCACTGAAGCTTTCTTT. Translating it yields CASSALLTEAFF.

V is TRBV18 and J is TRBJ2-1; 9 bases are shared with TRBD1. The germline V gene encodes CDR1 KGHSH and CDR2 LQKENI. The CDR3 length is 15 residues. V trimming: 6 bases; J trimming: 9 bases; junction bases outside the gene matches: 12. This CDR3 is CASSPGTGSSREQFF. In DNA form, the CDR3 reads TGTGCCAGCTCCCCCGGGACAGGGTCGTCCCGTGAGCAGTTCTTC.

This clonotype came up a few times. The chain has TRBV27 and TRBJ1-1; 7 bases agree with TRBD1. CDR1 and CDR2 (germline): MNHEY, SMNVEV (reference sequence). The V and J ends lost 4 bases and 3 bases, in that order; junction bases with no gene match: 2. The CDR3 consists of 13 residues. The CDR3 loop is CASSYQGDTEAFF. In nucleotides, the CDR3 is TGTGCCAGCAGTTATCAGGGGGACACTGAAGCTTTCTTT.

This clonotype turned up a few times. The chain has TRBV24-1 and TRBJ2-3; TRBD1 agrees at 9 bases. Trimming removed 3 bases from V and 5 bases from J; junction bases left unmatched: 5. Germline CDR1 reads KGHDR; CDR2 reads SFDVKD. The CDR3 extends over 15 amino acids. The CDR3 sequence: CATSDRTGVGDTQYF. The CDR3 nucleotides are TGTGCCACCAGTGATCGGACAGGGGTTGGAGATACGCAGTATTTT.

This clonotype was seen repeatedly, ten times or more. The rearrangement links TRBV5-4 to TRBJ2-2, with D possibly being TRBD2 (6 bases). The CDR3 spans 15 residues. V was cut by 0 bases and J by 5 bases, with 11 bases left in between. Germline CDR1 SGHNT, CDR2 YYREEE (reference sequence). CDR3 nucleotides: TGTGCCAGCAGCTTGGGCCGGGAGTGGACCGGGGAGCTGTTTTTT. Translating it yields CASSLGREWTGELFF.

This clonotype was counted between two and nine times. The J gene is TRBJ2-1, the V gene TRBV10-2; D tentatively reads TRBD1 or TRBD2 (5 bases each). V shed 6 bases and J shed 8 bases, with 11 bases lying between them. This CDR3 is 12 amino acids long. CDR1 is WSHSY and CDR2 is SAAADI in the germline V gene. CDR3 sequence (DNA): TGCGCCAGCAGGGGCCGGGGACATGAGCAGTTCTTC. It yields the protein CASRGRGHEQFF.

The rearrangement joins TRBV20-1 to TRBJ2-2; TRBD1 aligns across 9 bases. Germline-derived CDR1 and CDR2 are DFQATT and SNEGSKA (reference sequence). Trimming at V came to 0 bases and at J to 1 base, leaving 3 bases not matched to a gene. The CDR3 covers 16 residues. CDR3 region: CSARDAGQGNTGELFF. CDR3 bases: TGCAGTGCTAGAGATGCGGGACAGGGGAACACCGGGGAGCTGTTTTTT.

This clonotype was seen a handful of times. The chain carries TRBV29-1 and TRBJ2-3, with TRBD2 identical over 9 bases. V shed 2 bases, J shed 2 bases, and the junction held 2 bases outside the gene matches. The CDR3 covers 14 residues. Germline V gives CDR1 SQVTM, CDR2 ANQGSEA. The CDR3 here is CSVELAGYTDTQYF. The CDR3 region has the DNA TGCAGCGTTGAACTAGCGGGGTACACAGATACGCAGTATTTT.

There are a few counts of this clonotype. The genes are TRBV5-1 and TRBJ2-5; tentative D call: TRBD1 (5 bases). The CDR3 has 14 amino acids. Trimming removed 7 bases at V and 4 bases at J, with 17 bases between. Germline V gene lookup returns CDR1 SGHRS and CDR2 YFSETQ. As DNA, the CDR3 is TGCGCCAGCGCGGCCGGACACGGCCTAGAGACCCAGTACTTC. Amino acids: CASAAGHGLETQYF.

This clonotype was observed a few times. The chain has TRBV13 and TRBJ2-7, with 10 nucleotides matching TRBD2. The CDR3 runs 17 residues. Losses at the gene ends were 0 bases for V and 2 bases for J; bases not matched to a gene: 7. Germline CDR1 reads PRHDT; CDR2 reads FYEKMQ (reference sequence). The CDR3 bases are TGTGCCAGCAGCTTAGGGCTAGCGGGGGTTGGTCCCTACGAGCAGTACTTC. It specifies CASSLGLAGVGPYEQYF. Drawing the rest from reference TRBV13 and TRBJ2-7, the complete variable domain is AAGVIQSPRHLIKEKRETATLKCYPIPRHDTVYWYQQGPGQDPQFLISFYEKMQSDKGSIPDRFSAQQFSDYHSELNMSSLELGDSALYFCASSLGLAGVGPYEQYFGPGTRLTVT.

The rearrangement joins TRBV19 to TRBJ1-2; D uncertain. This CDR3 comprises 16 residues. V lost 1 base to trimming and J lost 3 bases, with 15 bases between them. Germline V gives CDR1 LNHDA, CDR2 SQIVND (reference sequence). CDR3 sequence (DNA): TGTGCCAGTAGTATAGGTCACCTCAGGAACTACTATGGCTACACCTTC. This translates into CASSIGHLRNYYGYTF.